This T cell receptor (beta chain) was recorded in a study of response to subunit inactivated influenza vaccine. TCRdb used MiXCR to reprocess the RT-PCR reads, holding one entry per CDR3 protein. The repertoire holds 650,000 to 800,000 distinct CDR3 sequences, with approximately 15% as singletons. Study-level points and caveats: After each seasonal influenza vaccination, few new T cells are recruited, the authors suggested.

This clonotype was seen more than once but under ten times. Its target is not known. V was trimmed by 6 bases and J by 4 bases, leaving 14 bases between them. Germline V gene lookup returns CDR1 SNHLY and CDR2 FYNNEI. The CDR3 has 14 residues. The V call is TRBV2, the J call TRBJ2-3, with a tentative D call TRBD2 (6 bases). Sequencing used PBMCs from blood, obtained approximately 15 days before vaccination. The TCR sequence derives from a middle-aged man who received an inactivated influenza vaccine. The CDR3 DNA follows: TGTGCCAGCAGAGGTCAGGGAGGCTCAGATACGCAGTATTTT. Translation: CASRGQGGSDTQYF. The full variable domain, in which reference TRBV2 and TRBJ2-3 provide the parts outside the CDR3, is EPEVTQTPSHQVTQMGQEVILRCVPISNHLYFYWYRQILGQKVEFLVSFYNNEISEKSEIFDDQFSVERPDGSNFTLKIRSTKLEDSAMYFCASRGQGGSDTQYFGPGTRLTVL.